Included here is one TCR beta chain sequence, with context. Its antigen is unidentified. The source of the sample is a study of T cells after yellow fever vaccination. About the research overall: Each low-cell-number fraction was prepared by means of SMART-Seq v4 Ultra Low Input. General study findings and limits: Overall, a small share of clonotypes was seen in both CD4 and CD8 compartments. After the booster, about 95% of CD4 and 75% to 90% of CD8 primary-response clones were re-detected.

This CDR3 is 15 amino acids long. V lost 1 base to trimming and J lost 1 base; unmatched junction nucleotides: 1. Germline V gene lookup returns CDR1 SGDLS and CDR2 YYNGEE. They built TCR cDNA with 5'RACE template switching, a step that put in a universal primer site and UMIs. One entry per CDR3 protein results from TCRdb running MiXCR on the 5' RACE reads. The sample holds about 99,000 distinct CDR3 sequences, around 5.8% seen once. The chain couples TRBV9 to TRBJ1-5; 8 bases align to TRBD1. This clonotype was sampled from a man between 18 and 29 years old who received the YFV17D yellow fever vaccine. Source: CD8+ T cells sorted from PBMCs, taken 10 days after the yellow fever booster vaccination. The CDR3 here is CASSVTGGSNQPQHF. In DNA, the CDR3 is TGTGCCAGCAGCGTAACAGGGGGAAGCAATCAGCCCCAGCATTTT.